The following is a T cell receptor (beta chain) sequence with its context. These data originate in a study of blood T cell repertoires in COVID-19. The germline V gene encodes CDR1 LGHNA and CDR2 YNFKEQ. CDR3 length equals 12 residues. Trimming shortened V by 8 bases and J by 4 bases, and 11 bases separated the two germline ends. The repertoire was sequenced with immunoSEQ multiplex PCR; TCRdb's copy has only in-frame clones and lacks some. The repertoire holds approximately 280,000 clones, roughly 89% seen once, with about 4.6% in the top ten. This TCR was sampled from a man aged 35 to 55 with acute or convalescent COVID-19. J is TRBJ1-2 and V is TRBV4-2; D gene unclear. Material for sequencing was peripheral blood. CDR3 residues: CASSLGGYGYTF. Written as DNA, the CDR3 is TGTGCCAGCTCCTTGGGAGGCTATGGCTACACCTTC.